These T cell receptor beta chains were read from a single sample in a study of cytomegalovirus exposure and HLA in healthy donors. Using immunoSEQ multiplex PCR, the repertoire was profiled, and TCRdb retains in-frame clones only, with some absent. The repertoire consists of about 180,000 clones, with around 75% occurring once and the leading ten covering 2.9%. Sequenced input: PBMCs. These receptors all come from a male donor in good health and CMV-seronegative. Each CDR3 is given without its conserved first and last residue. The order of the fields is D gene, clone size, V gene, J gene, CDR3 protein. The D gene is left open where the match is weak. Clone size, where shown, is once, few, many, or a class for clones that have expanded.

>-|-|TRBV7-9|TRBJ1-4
ASSFRGRNEKLF
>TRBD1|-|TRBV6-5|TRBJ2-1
ASSHGQGGNRF
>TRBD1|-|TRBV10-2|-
ASSDGDRSYEQY
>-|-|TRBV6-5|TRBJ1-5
ASSQGNQPQH
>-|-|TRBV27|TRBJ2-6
ASSRNLQSSGANVLT
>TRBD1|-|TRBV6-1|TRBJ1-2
ASSVGQPRYGYT
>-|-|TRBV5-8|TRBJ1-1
ASSRYRNTEAF
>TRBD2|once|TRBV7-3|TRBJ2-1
ASSHSGDYNEQF
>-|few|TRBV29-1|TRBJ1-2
SDSPGKYGYT
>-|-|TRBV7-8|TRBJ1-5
ASSPTGHNQPQH
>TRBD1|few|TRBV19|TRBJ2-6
ASSRQGRDVLT
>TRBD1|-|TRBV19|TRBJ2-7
ASSPGQGKAYEQY
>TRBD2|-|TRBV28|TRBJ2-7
ASSLAGGHLHGTYEQY
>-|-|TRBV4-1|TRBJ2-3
ASSQVADTQY
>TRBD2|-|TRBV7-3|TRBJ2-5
ASSREGRGNAQETQY
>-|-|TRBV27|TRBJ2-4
ASSLHLKNIQY
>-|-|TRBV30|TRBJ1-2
AWRPVYSGGVGYGYT
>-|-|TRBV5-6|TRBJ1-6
ASSFWGAGVSPLH
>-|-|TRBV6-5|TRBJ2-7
ASSLVYSSYEQY
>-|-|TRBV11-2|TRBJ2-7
ASSLARYEQY
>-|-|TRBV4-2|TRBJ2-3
ASSQSGGGFTDTQY
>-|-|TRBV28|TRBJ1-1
ASSLGRRDTEAF
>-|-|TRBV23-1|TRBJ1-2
ASSQDRPNYGYT
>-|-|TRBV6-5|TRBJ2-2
ASIIQGSNTGELF
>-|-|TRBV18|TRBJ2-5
ASSPPSEETQY
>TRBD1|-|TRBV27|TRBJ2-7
ASSLTGTGNYEQY
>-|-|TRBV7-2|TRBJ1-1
ASSFAAGVAEAF
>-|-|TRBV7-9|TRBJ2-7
AGSLRSGEQY
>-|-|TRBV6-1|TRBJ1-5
ASSELRGAKDQPQH
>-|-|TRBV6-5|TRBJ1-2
ASSYFGGIYT
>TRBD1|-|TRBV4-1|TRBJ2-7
ASSQASTGGSYEQY
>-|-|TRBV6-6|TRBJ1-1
ASSLRTVNTEAF
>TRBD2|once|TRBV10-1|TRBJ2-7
ASSEGRGGEQY
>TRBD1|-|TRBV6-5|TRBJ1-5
ASRAPGQGIQPQH
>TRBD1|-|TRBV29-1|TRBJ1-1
SVERQGGTEAF
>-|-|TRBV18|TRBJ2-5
ASSPQPETQY
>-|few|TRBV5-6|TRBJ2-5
ASSFGVLAQETQY
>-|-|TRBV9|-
ASSVTASYEQY
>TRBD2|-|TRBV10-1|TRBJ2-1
ASSDSGLDHEQF
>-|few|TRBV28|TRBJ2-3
ASSPPGTDTQY
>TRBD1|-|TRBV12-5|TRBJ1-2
ASGQGANYGYT
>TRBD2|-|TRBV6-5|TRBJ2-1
ASSRTSGGENEQF
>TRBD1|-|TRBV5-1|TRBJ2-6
ASSLLTGGSGANVLT
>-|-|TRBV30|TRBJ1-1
AWSGLGEGRTEAF
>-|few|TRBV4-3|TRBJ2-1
ASSQRSDYYNEQF
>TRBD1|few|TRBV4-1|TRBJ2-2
ASSPPGGTGRTGELF
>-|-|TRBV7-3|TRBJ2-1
ASSFDTYNEQF
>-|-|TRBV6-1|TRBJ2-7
ASSEEGVGLYEQY
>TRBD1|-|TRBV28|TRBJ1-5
ASSLIGGRGQPQH
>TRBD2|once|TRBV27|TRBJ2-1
ASTDLAGGYNEQF
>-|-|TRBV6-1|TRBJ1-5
ASSEPPSPQH
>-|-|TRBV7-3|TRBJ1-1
ASSSAGSTEAF
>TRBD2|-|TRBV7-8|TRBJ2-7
ASSPPGGRLSYEQY
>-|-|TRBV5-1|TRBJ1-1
ASSLEAHREAF
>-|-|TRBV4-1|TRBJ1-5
ASSQGRGINQPQH
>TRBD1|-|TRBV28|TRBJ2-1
ASSLAGGVSNEQF
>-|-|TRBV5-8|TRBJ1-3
ASSLTVAALSGNTIY
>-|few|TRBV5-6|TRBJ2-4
ASSGQAGWNIQY
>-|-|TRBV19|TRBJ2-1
ASSISPGSYNEQF
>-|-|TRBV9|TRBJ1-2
ASSVEVGALRYGYT